Shown below are 17 T cell receptor beta chains from a single sample sequenced in a study of blood T cell repertoires in COVID-19. Repertoires were generated with immunoSEQ multiplex PCR, while TCRdb's copy carries only in-frame clones and drops some. The profile covers about 200,000 clones, with 83% appearing a single time and 4.5% to 5% taken by the ten largest. The sequenced sample was PBMCs or T cells enriched from blood (not recorded which). Receptors were obtained from a woman aged 45-65 years who had been exposed to COVID-19.

The chain joins TRBV7-9 to TRBJ1-4; no clear D gene. From germline, CDR1 is SEHNR and CDR2 FQNEAQ (reference sequence). The CDR3 consists of 12 residues. Between the trimmed V and J ends, which lost 4 bases and 6 bases, there was a span of 6 bases. The CDR3 here is CASSSRDEKLFF. The DNA for the CDR3 is TGTGCCAGCAGCTCACGGGATGAAAAACTGTTTTTT.

This clone has just one count. V is TRBV10-2 and J is TRBJ1-1; D gene ambiguous. The V end was cut by 10 bases, the J end by 5 bases, with 8 bases between. CDR3 length: 10 amino acids. The germline CDR1 and CDR2 sequences are WSHSY and SAAADI. The CDR3 coding sequence is TGCGCCACCAAGAGTACTGAAGCTTTCTTT. Translated, it gives CATKSTEAFF.

The chain uses TRBV6-5 and TRBJ2-7, with a weak D call TRBD1 (6 bases). Between the trimmed V and J ends, which lost 7 bases and 3 bases, there was a span of 19 bases. There are 15 residues in the CDR3. CDR1 is MNHEY, CDR2 SVGAGI, per germline. CDR3 residues: CASMSIRTARYEQYF. The CDR3 DNA sequence: TGTGCCAGCATGTCTATACGGACAGCGCGCTACGAGCAGTACTTC.

The chain is built from TRBV4-3 and TRBJ1-1; D perhaps matches TRBD1 (5 bases). Germline V gives CDR1 LGHNA, CDR2 YSLEER. The CDR3 has 17 residues. With 0 bases removed from V and 1 base from J, the gap between germline ends came to 15 bases. CDR3 residues: CASSQDDFEGANTEAFF. CDR3 nucleotide sequence: TGCGCCAGCAGCCAAGATGATTTTGAAGGGGCGAACACTGAAGCTTTCTTT.

The rearrangement joins TRBV5-1 to TRBJ2-1; TRBD2 agrees at 11 bases. The V segment lost 3 bases and the J segment 1 base; nucleotides outside the gene matches: 9. The germline CDR1 and CDR2 sequences are SGHRS and YFSETQ. The CDR3 has 18 residues. The CDR3 loop is CASSSGLAGKTSYNEQFF. The CDR3 nucleotides read TGCGCCAGCAGCTCAGGACTAGCGGGTAAGACTTCCTACAATGAGCAGTTCTTC.

This clone was detected once. V and J are TRBV7-2 and TRBJ2-3; TRBD2 matches at 10 bases. The V gene's germline CDR1 is SGHTA and CDR2 FQGNSA. The length of the CDR3 is 17 residues. The V and J ends lost 6 bases and 3 bases, in that order; junction bases with no gene match: 12. CDR3 protein: CASSRSDLAGATDTQYF. The CDR3 DNA sequence: TGTGCCAGCAGTCGGAGCGATCTAGCGGGGGCGACAGATACGCAGTATTTT.

The V and J genes are TRBV29-1 and TRBJ1-2; 8 nucleotides agree with TRBD1. CDR3 length equals 14 residues. The junction had 8 bases not matched to a gene; V was cut back by 6 bases and J by 2 bases. CDR1 is SQVTM and CDR2 is ANQGSEA in the germline V gene. Here the CDR3 reads CSVSGGQGNYGYTF. Written as DNA, the CDR3 is TGCAGCGTCTCAGGGGGCCAGGGCAACTATGGCTACACCTTC.

The chain recombines TRBV7-3 with TRBJ2-5; 7 nucleotides line up with TRBD2. The CDR3 has 15 residues. V dropped 4 bases and J dropped 1; count of bases not matched to a gene: 6. CDR1 is SGHTA, CDR2 FQGTGA, per germline. The CDR3 nucleotides read TGTGCCAGCAGCTCCCAGCGGGGCGCCCAAGAGACCCAGTACTTC. Amino acid sequence: CASSSQRGAQETQYF.

The V and J genes are TRBV7-9 and TRBJ2-3; 7 bases are a match to TRBD1. CDR1 and CDR2 (germline): SEHNR, FQNEAQ (reference sequence). The CDR3 contains 16 residues. J gave up 3 bases and V 1 base, and 7 bases lay outside the gene matches. The CDR3 coding sequence is TGTGCCAGCAGCTTAGGACAGGGAGCCGGTACAGATACGCAGTATTTT. It specifies CASSLGQGAGTDTQYF.

The chain carries TRBV9 and TRBJ2-7; TRBD2 might be the D (6 bases). The CDR3 is 15 amino acids. Per the germline V gene, CDR1 is SGDLS and CDR2 is YYNGEE. Trimming left V 0 bases short and J 4 bases short, with 14 bases between. CDR3 DNA sequence: TGTGCCAGCAGCGTAGTGCGGGGTAGGCTTTACGAGCAGTACTTC. Encoded protein: CASSVVRGRLYEQYF.

This chain joins TRBV7-2 and TRBJ2-6; D unclear. Germline CDR1 is SGHTA and CDR2 is FQGNSA. This CDR3 contains 14 residues. Trimming pared 2 bases from V and 4 bases from J, leaving 6 bases between. The CDR3 coding sequence is TGTGCCAGCAGCTTAACGAGGGGGGCCAACGTCCTGACTTTC. This encodes CASSLTRGANVLTF. Filled out from reference TRBV7-2 and TRBJ2-6, the complete variable domain reads GAGVSQSPSNKVTEKGKDVELRCDPISGHTALYWYRQSLGQGLEFLIYFQGNSAPDKSGLPSDRFSAERTGGSVSTLTIQRTQQEDSAVYLCASSLTRGANVLTFGAGSRLTVL.

This clone was seen more than once but under ten times. The J gene is TRBJ1-1, the V gene TRBV27, with TRBD1 identical over 7 bases. The CDR3 is 14 amino acids. Trimming removed 3 bases from V and 5 bases from J; junction bases left unmatched: 6. Germline V gene lookup returns CDR1 MNHEY and CDR2 SMNVEV (reference sequence). In nucleotides, the CDR3 is TGTGCCAGCAGTTTGGCAGGGGGAAGGACTGAAGCTTTCTTT. Amino acid sequence: CASSLAGGRTEAFF.

The table lists this clone with a count of one. The chain links TRBV6-5 to TRBJ1-5; D perhaps matches TRBD1 (5 bases). Germline values: CDR1 MNHEY, CDR2 SVGAGI. This CDR3 is 15 amino acids long. Deletions cut 8 bases from V and 4 bases from J, with 18 bases between. The CDR3 nucleotides read TGTGCCAGCTCCCAGGCGGGGGGAATTAATCAGCCCCAGCATTTT. Translation gives CASSQAGGINQPQHF.

The rearrangement uses TRBV13 and TRBJ2-5; 8 bases align to TRBD2. Germline V lookup: CDR1 PRHDT, CDR2 FYEKMQ (reference sequence). The CDR3 contains 15 residues. Unmatched junction bases numbered 1, after V lost 0 bases and J lost 1 base. In nucleotides, the CDR3 is TGTGCCAGCAGCTTAGGGACTAGCGCCCAAGAGACCCAGTACTTC. Its protein is CASSLGTSAQETQYF.

This clone came up once. This could be a read error, since a much larger clone is one nucleotide away. CDR3 nucleotide sequence: TGTGCCAGCAGTTTACCAGGGGATAATTCACCCCTCCACTTT. Encoded protein: CASSLPGDNSPLHF. This rearrangement joins TRBV28 to TRBJ1-6; tentative D call: TRBD1 (6 bases). Germline CDR1 reads MDHEN; CDR2 reads SYDVKM. The V end was cut by 2 bases, the J end by 5 bases, with 7 bases between. The CDR3 is made up of 14 amino acids.

This sequence joins TRBV12-5 and TRBJ1-1, with TRBD1 as a possible D gene (5 bases). Deletions cut 7 bases from V and 3 bases from J, with 12 bases between. The CDR3 runs to 13 residues. CDR1 and CDR2 from the germline V gene are LGHNT and FRNRAP. The CDR3: CASALGDYTEAFF. CDR3 nucleotide sequence: TGTGCTAGTGCCCTGGGGGACTACACTGAAGCTTTCTTT.

In its sample, this clone was seen once. The chain uses TRBV15 and TRBJ2-6, with D possibly matching TRBD2 (6 bases). The germline CDR1 and CDR2 sequences are LNHNV and YYDKDF (reference sequence). The CDR3 is 18 residues long. With 5 bases removed from V and 4 bases from J, the gap between germline ends came to 21 bases. CDR3 region: CATSGYSEGSKGANVLTF. CDR3 nucleotide sequence: TGTGCCACCAGCGGCTATTCGGAGGGGAGTAAAGGGGCCAACGTCCTGACTTTC.